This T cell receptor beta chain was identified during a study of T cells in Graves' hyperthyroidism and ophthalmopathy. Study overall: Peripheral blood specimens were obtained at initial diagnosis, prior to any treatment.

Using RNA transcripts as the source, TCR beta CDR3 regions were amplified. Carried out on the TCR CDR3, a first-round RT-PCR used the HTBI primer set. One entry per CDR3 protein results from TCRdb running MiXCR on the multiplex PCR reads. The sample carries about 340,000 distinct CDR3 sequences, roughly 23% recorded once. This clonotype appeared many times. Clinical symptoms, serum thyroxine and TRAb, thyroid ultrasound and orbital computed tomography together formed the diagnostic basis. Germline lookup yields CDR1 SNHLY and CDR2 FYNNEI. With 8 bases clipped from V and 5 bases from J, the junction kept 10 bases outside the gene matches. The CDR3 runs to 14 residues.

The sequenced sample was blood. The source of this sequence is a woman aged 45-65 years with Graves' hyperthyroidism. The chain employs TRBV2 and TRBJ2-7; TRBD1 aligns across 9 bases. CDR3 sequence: CASGKGTGIHEQYF. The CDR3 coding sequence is TGTGCCAGCGGAAAAGGGACAGGGATCCACGAGCAGTACTTC.